A selection of T cell receptor beta chains follows, all from one sample in a study of control samples from healthy donors and cancer patients. Sequenced by immunoSEQ multiplex PCR; TCRdb stores in-frame clones only, minus some. The sample yields around 170,000 clones, around 90% seen once. Sequencing used blood. The receptors were gathered from a man aged 25 to 40 in good health. Each CDR3 is given with its conserved first and last residue. The D gene is left open where the match is weak. The size of a clone is reported for some rows only, either as once, few or many, or as a class for expanded clones.

j_call d_call v_call clone_size cdr3_aa cdr3_nt
TRBJ2-6 TRBD1 TRBV2 NA CASGDSPSGGANVLTF TGTGCCAGCGGGGACAGTCCCTCGGGGGGGGCCAACGTCCTGACTTTC
TRBJ1-2 NA TRBV15 NA CATSIQGPYGYTF TGTGCCACCAGCATACAGGGCCCCTATGGCTACACCTTC
TRBJ2-3 NA TRBV7-9 NA CASSFLGTRTDTQYF TGTGCCAGCAGCTTCCTGGGAACTCGCACAGATACGCAGTATTTT
TRBJ2-2 NA TRBV4-1 NA CASSQGQRTGELFF TGCGCCAGCAGCCAAGGCCAGCGAACCGGGGAGCTGTTTTTT
TRBJ1-1 NA TRBV6-2/TRBV6-3 NA CASSYPRVGENTEAFF TGTGCCAGCAGTTACCCGAGGGTAGGGGAGAACACTGAAGCTTTCTTT
TRBJ2-7 TRBD1 TRBV2 NA CASNERTGDFYEQYF TGTGCCAGCAATGAGCGGACAGGGGACTTCTACGAGCAGTACTTC
TRBJ1-4 NA TRBV4-2 NA CASSQDGRDATNEKLFF TGTGCCAGCAGCCAAGATGGCAGGGATGCAACTAATGAAAAACTGTTTTTT
TRBJ2-3 NA TRBV27 NA CASSLFNPTGDTQYF TGTGCCAGCAGTTTATTTAACCCAACCGGAGATACGCAGTATTTT
TRBJ1-2 NA TRBV25-1 NA CASRDSFYGYTF TGTGCCAGCAGGGACAGCTTTTATGGCTACACCTTC
TRBJ2-7 TRBD1 TRBV27 NA CASSNRDRNYEQYF TGTGCCAGCTCTAACCGGGACAGAAACTACGAGCAGTACTTC
TRBJ1-1 NA TRBV28 NA CASSDTRTEEAFF TGTGCCAGCAGTGATACGCGGACAGAAGAAGCTTTCTTT
TRBJ2-2 TRBD1 TRBV12-5 NA CARGGGQGRGTGELFF TGTGCTAGGGGTGGGGGACAGGGGAGAGGCACCGGGGAGCTGTTTTTT
TRBJ1-1 NA TRBV30 NA CAWSVGVMNTEAFF TGTGCCTGGAGTGTAGGTGTAATGAACACTGAAGCTTTCTTT
TRBJ2-7 TRBD2 TRBV20-1 NA CSASIAGLTYEQYF TGCAGTGCTAGTATAGCGGGGCTAACCTACGAGCAGTACTTC
TRBJ2-5 NA TRBV5-4 NA CASSTPGTQETQYF TGTGCCAGCAGCACCCCGGGCACCCAAGAGACCCAGTACTTC
TRBJ1-2 NA TRBV6-6 NA CASSYSDGVYGYTF TGTGCCAGCAGTTACTCAGATGGGGTTTATGGCTACACCTTC
TRBJ2-7 NA TRBV4-3 NA CASSQDLVTQGRGTYEQYF TGCGCCAGCAGCCAAGATCTCGTCACCCAGGGTCGGGGGACCTACGAGCAGTACTTC
TRBJ1-2 NA TRBV28 NA CASSFAGSGYTF TGTGCCAGCAGTTTTGCAGGGTCCGGCTACACCTTC
TRBJ1-1 TRBD1 TRBV6-6 NA CASVSQGETEAFF TGTGCCAGCGTATCCCAGGGGGAAACTGAAGCTTTCTTT
TRBJ2-1 NA TRBV5-1 NA CASSLGPVRGINEQFF TGCGCCAGCAGCTTGGGCCCAGTTAGGGGGATTAATGAGCAGTTCTTC
TRBJ2-2 TRBD2 TRBV10-3 NA CAISQSGGQTGELFF TGTGCCATCAGTCAATCGGGGGGGCAGACCGGGGAGCTGTTTTTT
TRBJ2-3 NA TRBV6-5 NA CASRGGQTTQYF TGTGCCAGCAGGGGTGGACAGACGACGCAGTATTTT
TRBJ2-7 NA TRBV12-1 NA CASSFAILGQEETYEQYF TGTGCCAGCAGCTTTGCTATTCTGGGACAGGAAGAGACCTACGAGCAGTACTTC
TRBJ1-6 NA TRBV18 NA CASSLEQTAGNSPLHF TGTGCCAGCTCACTCGAACAGACAGCGGGTAATTCACCCCTCCACTTT
TRBJ1-2 NA TRBV5-5 NA CASSLSVANYGYTF TGTGCCAGCAGCTTGTCTGTTGCTAACTATGGCTACACCTTC
TRBJ2-1 TRBD2 TRBV6-2/TRBV6-3 NA CASSPRTSGVRLVEQFF TGTGCCAGCAGCCCTAGGACTAGCGGGGTACGTTTGGTAGAGCAGTTCTTC
TRBJ1-2 TRBD1 TRBV19 NA CASSFGTGIYGYTF TGTGCCAGTAGTTTCGGGACAGGAATCTATGGCTACACCTTC
TRBJ1-3 NA TRBV4-1 NA CASSQDKGDSGNTIYF TGCGCCAGCAGCCAAGATAAGGGGGACTCTGGAAACACCATATATTTT
TRBJ1-6 NA TRBV3-1/TRBV3-2 NA CASSQRPSSYNSPLHF TGTGCCAGCAGCCAAAGACCGAGCTCCTATAATTCACCCCTCCACTTT
TRBJ2-3 NA TRBV18 NA CASSPGSTDTQYF TGTGCCAGCTCACCAGGGAGCACAGATACGCAGTATTTT
TRBJ2-4 NA TRBV12-3/TRBV12-4 once CASSPQGTDIQYF TGTGCCAGCAGCCCACAGGGGACTGACATTCAGTACTTC
TRBJ2-4 NA TRBV27 NA CASSLIGQENIQYF TGTGCCAGCAGTTTAATAGGGCAGGAAAACATTCAGTACTTC
TRBJ1-4 NA TRBV9 NA CASSVGQVGEKLFF TGTGCCAGCAGCGTCGGACAAGTTGGCGAAAAACTGTTTTTT
TRBJ1-1 NA TRBV7-3 once CASSLALNTEAFF TGTGCCAGCAGCTTAGCCTTGAACACTGAAGCTTTCTTT
TRBJ1-5 NA TRBV28 NA CASSFQGTNQPQHF TGTGCCAGCAGTTTTCAGGGTACCAATCAGCCCCAGCATTTT
TRBJ1-2 TRBD1 TRBV2 NA CASTTRGRNYGYTF TGTGCCAGCACTACTAGGGGGCGGAACTATGGCTACACCTTC
TRBJ2-2 NA TRBV30 NA CACGEGTGELFF TGTGCCTGCGGCGAGGGCACCGGGGAGCTGTTTTTT
TRBJ1-2 NA TRBV6-5 NA CASRPPGLNYGYTF TGTGCCAGCAGACCACCGGGCCTTAACTATGGCTACACCTTC
TRBJ2-2 NA TRBV29-1 NA CSVSRGRASTGELFF TGCAGCGTCTCCCGGGGCAGGGCCAGCACCGGGGAGCTGTTTTTT
TRBJ2-7 NA TRBV3-1/TRBV3-2 NA CASSQVSGLTYEQYF TGTGCCAGCAGCCAAGTTTCAGGGCTCACCTACGAGCAGTACTTC
TRBJ1-2 NA TRBV7-2 NA CASSPRSRAGYGYTF TGTGCCAGCAGCCCCCGATCCCGGGCGGGCTATGGCTACACCTTC
TRBJ1-1 NA TRBV7-9 NA CASSLVGGDTEAFF TGTGCCAGCAGCCTCGTCGGGGGGGACACTGAAGCTTTCTTT
TRBJ1-5 NA TRBV5-5 NA CASSLGWDGYNQPQHF TGTGCCAGCAGCTTGGGGTGGGACGGCTACAATCAGCCCCAGCATTTT
TRBJ2-3 NA TRBV5-1 NA CASSPGQGADTQYF TGCGCCAGCAGCCCGGGGCAGGGCGCAGATACGCAGTATTTT
TRBJ1-5 TRBD1 TRBV19 NA CASSISGQGIYSNQPQHF TGTGCCAGTAGTATTTCGGGACAGGGAATTTATAGCAATCAGCCCCAGCATTTT
TRBJ1-2 NA TRBV3-1/TRBV3-2 NA CASSRTTGYGYTF TGTGCCAGCAGTCGAACGACGGGCTATGGCTACACCTTC
TRBJ2-3 NA TRBV6-2/TRBV6-3 NA CASSYTLGTASTDTQYF TGTGCCAGCAGTTATACCCTTGGGACTGCAAGCACAGATACGCAGTATTTT
TRBJ1-2 NA TRBV10-3 NA CAISERQHYGYTF TGTGCCATCAGTGAAAGACAGCACTATGGCTACACCTTC
TRBJ2-3 NA TRBV9 NA CASTLAGTSTDTQYF TGTGCCAGCACTTTAGCCGGGACGAGCACAGATACGCAGTATTTT
TRBJ2-1 NA TRBV19 NA CASSIEDSSYNEQFF TGTGCCAGTAGTATCGAGGACTCCTCGTACAATGAGCAGTTCTTC
TRBJ1-6 NA TRBV14 NA CASSQQGNSPLHF TGTGCCAGCAGCCAACAGGGTAATTCACCCCTCCACTTT
TRBJ1-5 NA TRBV9 NA CASSVGGDSNQPQHF TGTGCCAGCAGCGTAGGGGGGGATAGCAATCAGCCCCAGCATTTT
TRBJ2-3 NA TRBV29-1 NA CSVAGLSSTDTQYF TGCAGCGTTGCTGGACTATCTAGCACAGATACGCAGTATTTT
TRBJ1-1 NA TRBV27 NA CASSPRGPTEAFF TGTGCCAGCAGTCCCCGTGGGCCCACTGAAGCTTTCTTT
TRBJ2-3 NA TRBV5-5 NA CASNPPQGTDTQYF TGTGCCAGCAACCCACCACAAGGAACGGATACGCAGTATTTT
TRBJ2-3 NA TRBV7-2 NA CASSLDLVGVQYF TGTGCCAGCAGCTTAGACTTGGTAGGGGTGCAGTATTTT
TRBJ1-1 NA TRBV5-1 NA CASSLGDGGVRAFF TGCGCCAGCAGCTTGGGGGACGGGGGCGTGAGGGCTTTCTTT
TRBJ2-7 TRBD2 TRBV27 NA CASSLAGGNYEQYF TGTGCCAGCAGTTTAGCGGGAGGGAACTACGAGCAGTACTTC
TRBJ1-1 NA TRBV19 NA CASSMTDRTEAFF TGTGCCAGTAGTATGACAGATCGGACTGAAGCTTTCTTT
TRBJ1-2 NA TRBV6-2/TRBV6-3 NA CASSYGGQLYYGYTF TGTGCCAGCAGTTACGGGGGGCAGCTCTACTATGGCTACACCTTC